These T cell receptor beta chains were read from a single sample in a study of T cell changes during pregnancy in multiple sclerosis. This table comes from immunoSEQ multiplex PCR, and its TCRdb copy is limited to in-frame clones, with some not included. The sample consists of around 88,000 clones, approximately 90% of them appearing once. The input for sequencing was peripheral blood, taken in the first trimester of pregnancy. The receptors were sampled from a female donor with multiple sclerosis, enrolled in a pregnancy study. Both conserved end residues are part of each CDR3. Fields, in order: clone size, J gene, D gene, V gene, CDR3 protein, CDR3 DNA. The D gene is left open where the match is weak. Not every row has a clone size; where given, it reads once, few, many or a size class.

size: .
J: TRBJ1-1
D: .
V: TRBV10-3
CDR3: CAISHGQTSNTEAFF
DNA: TGTGCCATCAGTCATGGACAGACGAGTAACACTGAAGCTTTCTTT

size: .
J: TRBJ2-2
D: TRBD1
V: TRBV19
CDR3: CASSSGTVRNTGELFF
DNA: TGTGCCAGTAGCTCCGGGACAGTGAGAAACACCGGGGAGCTGTTTTTT

size: .
J: TRBJ1-1
D: TRBD1
V: TRBV20-1
CDR3: CSAWDSEAFF
DNA: TGCAGTGCTTGGGACAGCGAAGCTTTCTTT

size: once
J: TRBJ1-1
D: .
V: TRBV28
CDR3: CASSFDQGPNTEAFF
DNA: TGTGCCAGCAGTTTTGATCAGGGGCCGAACACTGAAGCTTTCTTT

size: .
J: TRBJ1-2
D: TRBD1
V: TRBV18
CDR3: CASSPGTDYGYTF
DNA: TGTGCCAGCTCACCAGGGACAGACTATGGCTACACCTTC

size: .
J: TRBJ1-6
D: .
V: TRBV18
CDR3: CASSPWTVPGSSYNSPLHF
DNA: TGTGCCAGCTCACCCTGGACAGTTCCAGGGAGCTCCTATAATTCACCCCTCCACTTT

size: .
J: TRBJ2-1
D: TRBD2
V: TRBV9
CDR3: CASSVLGTSGVYEQFF
DNA: TGTGCCAGCAGCGTCCTAGGGACTAGCGGGGTCTATGAGCAGTTCTTC

size: .
J: TRBJ2-3
D: TRBD1
V: TRBV6-4
CDR3: CASSPTGGTDTQYF
DNA: TGTGCCAGCAGCCCGACAGGGGGCACAGATACGCAGTATTTT

size: .
J: TRBJ1-1
D: .
V: TRBV7-9
CDR3: CASSYPTQGRTEAFF
DNA: TGTGCCAGCAGCTACCCAACACAGGGTAGGACTGAAGCTTTCTTT

size: .
J: TRBJ2-7
D: TRBD2
V: TRBV7-2
CDR3: CASSLGGGTSSYEQYF
DNA: TGTGCCAGCAGCTTAGGGGGCGGGACTAGCTCCTACGAGCAGTACTTC

size: once
J: TRBJ2-5
D: TRBD2
V: TRBV7-2
CDR3: CASSPSGIVETQYF
DNA: TGTGCCAGCAGCCCTAGCGGGATCGTTGAGACCCAGTACTTC

size: .
J: TRBJ1-1
D: TRBD1
V: TRBV7-9
CDR3: CASSPGQGPTEAFF
DNA: TGTGCCAGCAGCCCTGGACAGGGCCCCACTGAAGCTTTCTTT

size: .
J: TRBJ2-1
D: .
V: TRBV28
CDR3: CASSKYNEQFF
DNA: TGTGCCAGCAGCAAATACAATGAGCAGTTCTTC

size: once
J: TRBJ2-1
D: TRBD1
V: TRBV6-1
CDR3: CASSGRTGGQYNEQFF
DNA: TGTGCCAGCAGTGGGCGGACAGGGGGTCAATACAATGAGCAGTTCTTC

size: .
J: TRBJ2-5
D: TRBD2
V: TRBV15
CDR3: CATNPTRGVSSETQYF
DNA: TGTGCCACCAATCCGACTCGGGGGGTTTCTTCAGAGACCCAGTACTTC

size: .
J: TRBJ1-1
D: .
V: TRBV2
CDR3: CASSEAGADLAEAFF
DNA: TGTGCCAGCAGTGAAGCGGGGGCCGATTTAGCTGAAGCTTTCTTT

size: once
J: TRBJ2-1
D: TRBD2
V: TRBV11-3
CDR3: CASSLDSGTYNEQFF
DNA: TGTGCCAGCAGCTTAGACAGCGGGACCTACAATGAGCAGTTCTTC

size: .
J: TRBJ1-1
D: .
V: TRBV5-1
CDR3: CASSQETGWVNTEAFF
DNA: TGCGCCAGCAGCCAAGAGACTGGTTGGGTGAACACTGAAGCTTTCTTT

size: .
J: TRBJ2-1
D: TRBD1
V: TRBV9
CDR3: CASSTRTGGYGEQFF
DNA: TGTGCCAGCAGCACACGGACAGGCGGCTATGGGGAGCAGTTCTTC

size: few
J: TRBJ2-1
D: TRBD2
V: TRBV5-4
CDR3: CASSLEAGRGNEQFF
DNA: TGTGCCAGCAGCTTGGAAGCGGGGAGGGGCAATGAGCAGTTCTTC

size: .
J: TRBJ1-5
D: .
V: TRBV5-5
CDR3: CASSLAPGGQSPQHF
DNA: TGTGCCAGCAGCTTGGCGCCGGGGGGGCAATCGCCCCAGCATTTT

size: .
J: TRBJ1-2
D: .
V: TRBV5-1
CDR3: CASSLGGPAYGYTF
DNA: TGCGCCAGCAGCCTCGGGGGGCCTGCCTATGGCTACACCTTC

size: .
J: TRBJ2-1
D: .
V: TRBV10-3
CDR3: CAIRPTGGGPGDEQFF
DNA: TGTGCCATCAGACCCACGGGGGGAGGGCCAGGGGATGAGCAGTTCTTC

size: .
J: TRBJ1-2
D: .
V: TRBV2
CDR3: CATGTSNYGYTF
DNA: TGTGCCACCGGGACTTCTAACTATGGCTACACCTTC

size: few
J: TRBJ1-1
D: .
V: TRBV20-1
CDR3: CSATQQGEAFF
DNA: TGCAGTGCTACCCAGCAGGGCGAAGCTTTCTTT

size: few
J: TRBJ2-5
D: TRBD1
V: TRBV7-8
CDR3: CASRGDRGREETQYF
DNA: TGTGCCAGCAGAGGCGACAGGGGGCGGGAAGAGACCCAGTACTTC

size: .
J: TRBJ1-2
D: .
V: TRBV18
CDR3: CASSPSDTYGYTF
DNA: TGTGCCAGCTCACCATCGGACACGTATGGCTACACCTTC

size: .
J: TRBJ2-3
D: .
V: TRBV6-5
CDR3: CASSQTASTDTQYF
DNA: TGTGCCAGCAGTCAGACAGCTAGCACAGATACGCAGTATTTT

size: .
J: TRBJ1-3
D: .
V: TRBV28
CDR3: CASSSTGISGNTIYF
DNA: TGTGCCAGCAGTTCCACAGGGATCTCTGGAAACACCATATATTTT

size: .
J: TRBJ1-1
D: TRBD1
V: TRBV29-1
CDR3: CSVRFGTGVRRNTEAFF
DNA: TGCAGCGTTAGGTTTGGGACAGGGGTGCGACGGAACACTGAAGCTTTCTTT

size: .
J: TRBJ1-3
D: .
V: TRBV5-8
CDR3: CASSSWTDGNTIYF
DNA: TGTGCCAGCAGCTCCTGGACAGACGGAAACACCATATATTTT

size: .
J: TRBJ2-7
D: TRBD2
V: TRBV11-3
CDR3: CASSDGLAGYTIYEQYF
DNA: TGTGCCAGCAGCGACGGACTAGCGGGGTATACAATCTACGAGCAGTACTTC

size: .
J: TRBJ2-1
D: TRBD2
V: TRBV7-3
CDR3: CASSLGLAGYNEQFF
DNA: TGTGCCAGCAGCTTAGGTCTAGCGGGTTACAATGAGCAGTTCTTC

size: .
J: TRBJ2-5
D: .
V: TRBV4-2
CDR3: CASSRTIQETQYF
DNA: TGTGCCAGCAGCCGTACTATCCAAGAGACCCAGTACTTC

size: .
J: TRBJ2-3
D: .
V: TRBV10-3
CDR3: CAISDPGVGNTQYF
DNA: TGTGCCATCAGTGACCCGGGAGTCGGGAATACGCAGTATTTT

size: .
J: TRBJ1-4
D: TRBD1
V: TRBV4-3
CDR3: CASSPDRASVEKLFF
DNA: TGCGCCAGCAGCCCAGACAGGGCCTCCGTTGAAAAACTGTTTTTT

size: .
J: TRBJ1-2
D: .
V: TRBV6-1
CDR3: CASSGGWTAVTHGYTF
DNA: TGTGCCAGCAGTGGGGGGTGGACAGCGGTGACCCATGGCTACACCTTC

size: once
J: TRBJ2-7
D: TRBD2
V: TRBV27
CDR3: CASSISGGAFLEQYF
DNA: TGTGCCAGCAGTATTAGCGGGGGGGCCTTCCTCGAGCAGTACTTC

size: .
J: TRBJ2-6
D: TRBD1
V: TRBV27
CDR3: CASSGDRRSGANVLTF
DNA: TGTGCCAGCAGTGGGGACAGACGCTCTGGGGCCAACGTCCTGACTTTC

size: .
J: TRBJ2-1
D: TRBD2
V: TRBV28
CDR3: CASSSGREYEQFF
DNA: TGTGCCAGCAGTAGCGGGAGGGAATATGAGCAGTTCTTC

size: .
J: TRBJ2-1
D: .
V: TRBV7-6
CDR3: CASSLDGVTEQFF
DNA: TGTGCCAGCAGCTTAGACGGGGTAACTGAGCAGTTCTTC

size: .
J: TRBJ1-4
D: TRBD1
V: TRBV30
CDR3: CAWSPGQPATNEKLFF
DNA: TGTGCCTGGAGTCCGGGACAGCCCGCAACTAATGAAAAACTGTTTTTT